Listed here are 16 T cell receptor beta chains from one sample, sequenced in a study of blood T cell repertoires in COVID-19. TCRdb's copy holds only in-frame clones and misses some; the assay was immunoSEQ multiplex PCR. Among about 240,000 clones, roughly nine tenths were seen once, and the ten largest hold roughly 10%. The source material was peripheral blood. These TCRs come from a woman in her 50s with COVID-19, enrolled during active disease.

This clone was seen once. The chain carries TRBV12-3 or TRBV12-4 and TRBJ2-3; TRBD2 matches at 8 bases. The length of the CDR3 is 12 residues. The junction had 3 bases not matched to a gene; V was cut back by 3 bases and J by 10 bases. The DNA of the CDR3 is TGTGCCAGCAGTTTCCCACTAGCGGCGCAGTATTTT. It translates to CASSFPLAAQYF.

This chain links TRBV6-6 with TRBJ1-6; TRBD1 is a possible D gene (5 bases). This CDR3 region has 15 residues. Germline V gene sequence: CDR1 MNHNY, CDR2 SVGAGI (reference sequence). The germline V and J ends were trimmed by 2 bases and 8 bases, with 13 bases remaining between them. Here the CDR3 reads CASSYRGRADSPLHF. The CDR3 DNA follows: TGTGCCAGCAGTTACAGGGGCAGGGCTGATTCACCCCTCCACTTT.

CDR3 loop: CASSLVSGGPHTEAFF. CDR3 coding DNA: TGTGCCAGCAGCTTAGTTTCCGGTGGGCCTCACACTGAAGCTTTCTTT. The chain has TRBV11-3 and TRBJ1-1; D unclear. The V end lost 1 base, the J end lost 3 bases, and 15 bases lay between the germline ends. Per germline, CDR1 SGHNT and CDR2 YENEEA. The CDR3 is 16 amino acids. The full variable domain, its missing parts supplied by reference TRBV11-3 and TRBJ1-1, is EAGVVQSPRYKIIEKKQPVAFWCNPISGHNTLYWYLQNLGQGPELLIRYENEEAVDDSQLPKDRFSAERLKGVDSTLKIQPAELGDSAVYLCASSLVSGGPHTEAFFGQGTRLTVV.

This clone has only a few counts. The chain uses TRBV24-1 and TRBJ2-1, with D hard to call. CDR1 is KGHDR, CDR2 SFDVKD, per germline. The CDR3 contains 15 residues. Trimming cost V 5 bases and J 0 bases, with 10 bases left between them. The CDR3 sequence is CATSGRRSSYNEQFF. The CDR3 nucleotides are TGTGCCACCAGTGGCAGGCGAAGCTCCTACAATGAGCAGTTCTTC.

The CDR3 spells CAWSVGQGRFGGYTF. CDR3 in DNA: TGTGCCTGGAGCGTCGGACAGGGCCGGTTTGGGGGCTACACCTTC. V is TRBV30 and J is TRBJ1-2; 8 positions agree with TRBD1. Germline lookup yields CDR1 GTSNPN and CDR2 SVGIG (reference sequence). V lost 3 bases to trimming and J lost 8 bases; unmatched junction nucleotides: 14. The CDR3 is 15 residues long.

This chain uses TRBV19 with TRBJ2-2, with 11 bases aligning to TRBD2. The CDR3 length is 15 residues. Unmatched junction bases numbered 3, after V lost 4 bases and J lost 5 bases. Germline V lookup: CDR1 LNHDA, CDR2 SQIVND (reference sequence). CDR3 residues: CASSRLAGGTGELFF. The CDR3, as DNA: TGTGCCAGTAGTAGGCTAGCGGGGGGTACCGGGGAGCTGTTTTTT.

The rearrangement uses TRBV4-1 and TRBJ1-1; TRBD1 matches 7 bases. V lost 0 bases, J lost 0 bases, and 19 bases stayed unmatched. The CDR3 spans 21 residues. Germline CDR1 and CDR2: MGHRA and YSYEKL. CDR3 loop: CASSQDRLRNRGILMNTEAFF. CDR3 in DNA: TGCGCCAGCAGCCAAGATCGCCTTAGGAACAGGGGAATACTTATGAACACTGAAGCTTTCTTT.

The rearrangement joins TRBV28 to TRBJ2-7, with 11 bases matching TRBD2. The length of the CDR3 is 16 residues. With V trimmed by 5 bases and J by 4 bases, 10 bases remained unmatched. Looked up from germline, CDR1 is MDHEN and CDR2 is SYDVKM. For the CDR3, the DNA is TGTGCCAGCAGTCCAGTTAGCGGGGGGGCCTGGTACGAGCAGTACGTC. It is translated as CASSPVSGGAWYEQYV.

J is TRBJ2-3 and V is TRBV10-3; the D gene is possibly TRBD2 (6 bases). V lost 8 bases, J lost 3 bases, and 15 bases lay in between. The germline V gene encodes CDR1 ENHRY and CDR2 SYGVKD. The CDR3 is 14 amino acids. CDR3 in DNA: TGTGCCATCTGGGCAGGGAGGTTTACAGATACGCAGTATTTT. It yields the protein CAIWAGRFTDTQYF.

This chain uses TRBV27 with TRBJ1-2; 12 bases are a match to TRBD1. Germline V CDR1 and CDR2: MNHEY, SMNVEV (reference sequence). The CDR3 loop spans 15 amino acids. J gave up 7 bases and V 4 bases, and 7 bases lay outside the gene matches. CDR3 nucleotides: TGTGCCAGCAGTTCGTCCGGGACAGGGGGCTCTGGCTACACCTTC. This translates into CASSSSGTGGSGYTF.

The CDR3: CASSPRDSVRNTEAFF. For the CDR3, the DNA is TGTGCCAGCAGTCCCCGGGACAGCGTCCGGAACACTGAAGCTTTCTTT. This rearrangement joins TRBV6-6 to TRBJ1-1, with 7 nucleotides matching TRBD1. CDR1 MNHNY and CDR2 SVGAGI come from the germline V gene (reference sequence). This CDR3 has 16 residues. Unmatched junction bases numbered 10, after V lost 5 bases and J lost 1 base.

The gene calls are TRBV2 and TRBJ2-1; TRBD2 agrees at 7 bases. With 7 bases clipped from V and 0 bases from J, the junction kept 15 bases outside the gene matches. The CDR3 spans 18 residues. The germline CDR1 and CDR2 sequences are SNHLY and FYNNEI. The CDR3: CASIGIAGRKSSYNEQFF. CDR3 DNA sequence: TGTGCCAGCATTGGGATAGCGGGCAGAAAGAGCTCCTACAATGAGCAGTTCTTC. The full variable domain, rest sourced from reference TRBV2 and TRBJ2-1, is EPEVTQTPSHQVTQMGQEVILRCVPISNHLYFYWYRQILGQKVEFLVSFYNNEISEKSEIFDDQFSVERPDGSNFTLKIRSTKLEDSAMYFCASIGIAGRKSSYNEQFFGPGTRLTVL.

The rearrangement joins TRBV28 to TRBJ2-7; TRBD1 agrees at 7 bases. Losses at the gene ends were 5 bases for V and 7 bases for J; bases not matched to a gene: 8. This CDR3 spans 13 amino acids. Germline lookup yields CDR1 MDHEN and CDR2 SYDVKM. This CDR3 is CASSTGENYEQYF. The CDR3 bases are TGTGCCAGCAGTACAGGGGAGAACTATGAGCAGTACTTC.

The chain couples TRBV30 to TRBJ1-1, with D hard to call. Germline loops: CDR1 GTSNPN, CDR2 SVGIG (reference sequence). This CDR3 comprises 15 residues. Trimming shortened V by 3 bases and J by 1 base, and 15 bases separated the two germline ends. The CDR3 reads CAWSPNRHANTEAFF. The CDR3 DNA reads TGTGCCTGGAGCCCTAATCGACATGCGAACACTGAAGCTTTCTTT.

This chain links TRBV11-3 with TRBJ2-1; 13 bases fit TRBD2. V lost 4 bases to trimming and J lost 5 bases; unmatched junction nucleotides: 5. This CDR3 spans 16 amino acids. CDR1 and CDR2 from the germline V gene are SGHNT and YENEEA. The CDR3 loop reads CASSSRTSGGDNEQFF. Written as DNA, the CDR3 is TGTGCCAGCAGCTCGCGGACTAGCGGGGGAGACAATGAGCAGTTCTTC.

CDR3 region: CASSLAGQLYNEQFF. DNA for the CDR3: TGTGCCAGCAGCTTGGCCGGACAGCTATACAATGAGCAGTTCTTC. The chain joins TRBV5-8 to TRBJ2-1; D is possibly TRBD1 (6 bases). This CDR3 contains 15 residues. Germline values: CDR1 SGHTS, CDR2 YDEGEE. The germline V and J ends were trimmed by 0 bases and 4 bases, with 11 bases remaining between them.